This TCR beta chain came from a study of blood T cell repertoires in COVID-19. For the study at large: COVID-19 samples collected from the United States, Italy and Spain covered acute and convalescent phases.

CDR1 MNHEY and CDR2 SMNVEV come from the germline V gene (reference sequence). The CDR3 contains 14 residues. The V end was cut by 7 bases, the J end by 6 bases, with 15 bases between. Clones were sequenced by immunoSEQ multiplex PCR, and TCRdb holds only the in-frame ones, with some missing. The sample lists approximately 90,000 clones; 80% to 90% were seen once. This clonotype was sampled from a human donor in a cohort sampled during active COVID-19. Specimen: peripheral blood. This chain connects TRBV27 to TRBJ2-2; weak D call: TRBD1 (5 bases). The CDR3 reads CASTWASRAGELFF. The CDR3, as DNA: TGTGCCAGCACATGGGCCTCCAGGGCCGGGGAGCTGTTTTTT.